This TCR beta chain was found in a study of blood T cells in healthy people across ages. This clonotype was detected only a few times. Germline CDR1 reads MNHNS; CDR2 reads SASEGT. V was cut by 4 bases and J by 9 bases, with 10 bases left in between. The CDR3 is made up of 12 amino acids. Primed by a sample-barcoded 5' primer and a J-beta primer mix, a second PCR proceeded for 7 to 11 cycles. TCRdb recomputed calls from the 5' RACE reads with MiXCR, one row per CDR3 protein. The sample includes 700,000 or so distinct CDR3 sequences, 40% to 50% seen only once; the top ten take roughly 30%. V is TRBV6-1 and J is TRBJ2-1, with D possibly TRBD2 on 5 matching bases. The TCR sequence derives from a man at least 80 years old in good health. The sequencing input was blood. The CDR3 nucleotides read TGTGCCAGCAGTGGCGGGTGGAGTGAGCAGTTCTTC. It translates to CASSGGWSEQFF.